This record concerns one T cell receptor (beta chain) sequence. The antigen remains unidentified. This sample stems from a study of shared clonotypes between healthy human individuals. Study-level background: Donor composition was a couple of women and three men, aged 18 to 49.

Germline-derived CDR1 and CDR2 are MGHRA and YSYEKL. The CDR3 runs 14 residues. V dropped 0 bases and J dropped 8; count of bases not matched to a gene: 6. Points from the study as a whole: Non-shared clonotypes had lower generation probabilities than clonotypes shared by all four sorted-subset donors. Among donors, sharing of clonotypes was expected to be affected by sequencing depth.

Produced via immunoSEQ multiplex PCR; TCRdb's table is partial and in-frame only. The data hold about 2.5 million clones, with just under 95% observed a single time. The chain links TRBV4-1 to TRBJ1-2, with 7 positions matching TRBD1. The sample was naive CD4+ T cells from PBMCs. The sample's subset: CD45RA+ positively selected. The origin of this receptor is a man aged 18 to 30 in good health. Some clones in this sample may be carry-over from other donors' samples. This chain's CDR3 is CASSQEYRGRGYTF. The CDR3 bases are TGCGCCAGCAGCCAAGAGTACAGGGGTAGGGGCTACACCTTC.